This T cell receptor beta chain was observed in a study of T cell repertoires in cytomegalovirus infection. Study-wide background: Selected CMV epitopes included recently identified HLA-C-restricted ones as well as well-studied HLA-B-restricted ones. The public TCR beta signatures pointed to both CMV infection and matching HLA type.

TCRdb called the reads again in MiXCR, with one record for every CDR3 protein. The sample has some 310,000 distinct CDR3 sequences; approximately 25% are singletons. Comments on this clonotype: What it recognizes is unknown.

The CDR3 has 17 residues. The germline CDR1 and CDR2 sequences are LNHDA and SQIVND (reference sequence). V dropped 5 bases and J dropped 2; count of bases not matched to a gene: 12. Overall study results and limits: It was HLA-C-restricted CMV-specific TCR beta clonotypes that dominated the response ex vivo.

The sample here was cultured PBMCs, taken from culture after CMV antigen stimulation. The chain joins TRBV19 to TRBJ2-3, with TRBD2 matching 8 bases. The receptor's source is a human donor in good health (CMV status not recorded). Some clones in this sample may be carry-over from other donors' samples. CDR3 nucleotides: TGTGCCAGTAGTCGATCCGGGACTAGAAAACCCACAGATACGCAGTATTTT. It translates to CASSRSGTRKPTDTQYF.